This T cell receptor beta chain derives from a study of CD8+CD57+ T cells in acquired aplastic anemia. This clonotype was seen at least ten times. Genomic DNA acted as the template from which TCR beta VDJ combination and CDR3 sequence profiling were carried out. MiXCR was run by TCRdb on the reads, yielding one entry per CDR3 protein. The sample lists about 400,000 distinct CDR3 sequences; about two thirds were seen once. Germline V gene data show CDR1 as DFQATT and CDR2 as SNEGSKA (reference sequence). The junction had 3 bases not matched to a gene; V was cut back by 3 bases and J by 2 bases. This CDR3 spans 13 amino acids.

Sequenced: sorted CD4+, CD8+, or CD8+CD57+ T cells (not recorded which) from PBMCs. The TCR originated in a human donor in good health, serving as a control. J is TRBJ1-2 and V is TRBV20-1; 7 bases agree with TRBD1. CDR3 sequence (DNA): TGCAGTGCTAGCCCGGACAGGAACTATGGCTACACCTTC. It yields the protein CSASPDRNYGYTF.